This T cell receptor (beta chain) derives from a study of T cell repertoires in cytomegalovirus infection. Study results and caveats: Identification of carriers of CMV plus the relevant HLA was performed using cumulative public TCR beta family frequency.

The table lists this clonotype with a few counts. Its antigen is as yet unknown. TCRdb re-called the reads through MiXCR, storing one row per CDR3 protein. This repertoire shows some 920,000 distinct CDR3 sequences, approximately 32% found once; its top ten account for about an eighth. The CDR3 runs 18 residues. In germline, CDR1 is MNHEY, CDR2 SMNVEV (reference sequence). V trimming: 6 bases; J trimming: 6 bases; junction bases outside the gene matches: 16. Material: cultured CD8+ T cells from PBMCs, obtained from culture after CMV antigen stimulation. This clonotype originated in a human donor in good health (CMV status not recorded). Some clones in this sample may be carry-over from other donors' samples. This rearrangement joins TRBV27 to TRBJ2-2; 10 bases fit TRBD1. The CDR3 here is CASSTGTGVIRVPGELFF. For the CDR3, the DNA is TGTGCCAGCAGCACCGGGACAGGGGTAATAAGGGTTCCCGGGGAGCTGTTTTTT.